This T cell receptor beta chain was captured by sequencing in a study of cytomegalovirus exposure and HLA in healthy donors. Study in general: A prior analysis found 90 million to 120 million unique TCR beta sequences from 170 million or so T cells. Overall study results and limits: For presence/absence analyses, sequencing depth was assumed to be roughly uniform across donors. In a later analysis, a missense DCLRE1C variant was linked to TCR beta V- and J-gene trimming. Researchers counted roughly 150 TCR beta chains as cytomegalovirus-associated.

The CDR3 length is 17 residues. The ends lost 4 bases at V and 3 bases at J; junction bases unmatched: 10. CDR1 and CDR2 (germline): LNHDA, SQIVND (reference sequence). The PCR contained 60 Vbeta and 13 Jbeta primers. TCRdb's copy holds only in-frame clones and misses some; the assay was immunoSEQ multiplex PCR. The sample yields fewer than 250,000 clones, roughly 80% seen once. Points on this clone: The antigen is not known.

The origin of this receptor is a woman in her forties or fifties in good health and CMV-seronegative. The genes are TRBV19 and TRBJ2-1, with TRBD1 matching 9 bases. Sequencing was done on a sample of PBMCs. Here the CDR3 reads CASSKSKTGGNYNEQFF. CDR3 bases: TGTGCCAGTAGTAAATCCAAGACAGGGGGTAACTACAATGAGCAGTTCTTC. Complete variable domain (other parts from reference TRBV19 and TRBJ2-1): DGGITQSPKYLFRKEGQNVTLSCEQNLNHDAMYWYRQDPGQGLRLIYYSQIVNDFQKGDIAEGYSVSREKKESFPLTVTSAQKNPTAFYLCASSKSKTGGNYNEQFFGPGTRLTVL.